A single sample gave rise to the 10 T cell receptor beta chains below, sequenced in a study of control samples from healthy donors and cancer patients. Clones were read by immunoSEQ multiplex PCR, and TCRdb kept only the in-frame ones, dropping some. The sample shows tens of thousands of clones, approximately 85% of them seen only once. The sample consisted of blood. These receptors all come from a man aged 40-49 years in good health.

The rearrangement links TRBV7-9 to TRBJ1-1, with a possible D match to TRBD1 (5 bases). CDR3 length equals 16 residues. V was cut by 1 base and J by 0 bases, with 12 bases left in between. Germline CDR1 and CDR2: SEHNR and FQNEAQ (reference sequence). The CDR3 loop reads CASSLVGKGVNTEAFF. CDR3 coding DNA: TGTGCCAGCAGCTTAGTGGGGAAAGGGGTGAACACTGAAGCTTTCTTT.

The chain uses TRBV6-5 and TRBJ2-5; possibly TRBD1 for D (6 bases). The germline CDR1 and CDR2 sequences are MNHEY and SVGAGI. Trimming stripped 6 bases from V and 2 bases from J, with 13 bases between. This CDR3 has 14 amino acids. The CDR3 region is CASRKDRPQETQYF. The CDR3 nucleotides read TGTGCCAGCAGGAAAGACAGGCCGCAAGAGACCCAGTACTTC.

This clone has just one count. The chain employs TRBV2 and TRBJ1-1, with TRBD1 as a possible D gene (5 bases). This CDR3 is built from 14 residues. From germline, CDR1 is SNHLY and CDR2 FYNNEI. Trimming removed 5 bases from V and 0 bases from J, with 10 bases in between. The DNA of the CDR3 is TGTGCCAGCAGTTCCGGGACGGTGAACACTGAAGCTTTCTTT. Protein product: CASSSGTVNTEAFF.

This clone turned up a few times. The chain joins TRBV9 to TRBJ2-1; 12 nucleotides match TRBD2. The trim removed 0 bases at V and 6 bases at J, leaving 1 base unmatched. Germline V gene data show CDR1 as SGDLS and CDR2 as YYNGEE. This CDR3 comprises 15 residues. CDR3 region: CASSVASGRANEQFF. CDR3 coding DNA: TGTGCCAGCAGCGTAGCTAGCGGGAGGGCCAATGAGCAGTTCTTC. Full variable domain (missing parts from reference TRBV9 and TRBJ2-1): DSGVTQTPKHLITATGQRVTLRCSPRSGDLSVYWYQQSLDQGLQFLIQYYNGEERAKGNILERFSAQQFPDLHSELNLSSLELGDSALYFCASSVASGRANEQFFGPGTRLTVL.

CDR3 bases: TGTGCCAGCAGCTTAATGGGAAGGGCCTCGTACAATGAGCAGTTCTTC. This translates into CASSLMGRASYNEQFF. V usage is TRBV7-3 and J usage is TRBJ2-1; the D is unclear. The germline V gene encodes CDR1 SGHTA and CDR2 FQGTGA. There are 16 residues in the CDR3. V lost 1 base, J lost 4 bases, and 14 bases lay in between.

This chain links TRBV5-5 with TRBJ2-2, with D unresolved. In germline, CDR1 is SGHKS, CDR2 YYEKEE (reference sequence). Trimming removed 4 bases from V and 3 bases from J, with 4 bases in between. The CDR3 contains 12 residues. The CDR3 loop reads CASSHDTGELFF. The CDR3 nucleotides are TGTGCCAGCAGCCATGACACCGGGGAGCTGTTTTTT.

The chain recombines TRBV11-1 with TRBJ1-4; 9 bases align to TRBD1. The V segment lost 5 bases and the J segment 8 bases; nucleotides outside the gene matches: 9. The CDR3 loop spans 15 amino acids. Germline loops: CDR1 SGHAT, CDR2 FQDESV (reference sequence). The CDR3 spells CASSPRDRAYEKLFF. The DNA for the CDR3 is TGTGCCAGCAGCCCCCGGGACAGGGCCTACGAAAAACTGTTTTTT.

The J gene is TRBJ2-7, the V gene TRBV27; D call uncertain. The ends were cut back, 6 bases at V and 0 bases at J, with 21 bases in the middle. Germline CDR1 and CDR2: MNHEY and SMNVEV (reference sequence). The CDR3 is 17 residues long. DNA for the CDR3: TGTGCCAGCAGCCGCAGTGCAGAACCTTCTTTCTCCTACGAGCAGTACTTC. Protein: CASSRSAEPSFSYEQYF.

The chain uses TRBV6-5 and TRBJ2-1, with TRBD2 matching over 9 bases. Germline V gene data show CDR1 as MNHEY and CDR2 as SVGAGI. The trim removed 2 bases at V and 9 bases at J, leaving 8 bases unmatched. This CDR3 spans 15 amino acids. The CDR3: CASSYTVAGVLEQFF. CDR3 sequence (DNA): TGTGCCAGCAGTTACACAGTAGCGGGGGTCCTTGAGCAGTTCTTC.

This chain links TRBV7-9 with TRBJ1-2; D not certain. Germline lookup yields CDR1 SEHNR and CDR2 FQNEAQ (reference sequence). V was pared by 5 bases and J by 7 bases, with 14 bases between. The CDR3 sequence is 13 residues long. The CDR3 region is CASSPKREGGYTF. In DNA, the CDR3 is TGTGCCAGCAGCCCAAAACGGGAGGGTGGCTACACCTTC.